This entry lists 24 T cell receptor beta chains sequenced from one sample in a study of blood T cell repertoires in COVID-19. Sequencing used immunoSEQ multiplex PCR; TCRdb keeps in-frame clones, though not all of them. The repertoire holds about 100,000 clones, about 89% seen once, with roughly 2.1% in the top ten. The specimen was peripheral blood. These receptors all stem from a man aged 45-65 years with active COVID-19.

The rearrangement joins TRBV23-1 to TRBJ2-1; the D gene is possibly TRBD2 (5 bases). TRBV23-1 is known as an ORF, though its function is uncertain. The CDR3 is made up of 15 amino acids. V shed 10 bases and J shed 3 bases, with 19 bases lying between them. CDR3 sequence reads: CATGLSPGYYNEQFF. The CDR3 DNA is TGCGCCACCGGACTTTCTCCCGGATACTACAATGAGCAGTTCTTC.

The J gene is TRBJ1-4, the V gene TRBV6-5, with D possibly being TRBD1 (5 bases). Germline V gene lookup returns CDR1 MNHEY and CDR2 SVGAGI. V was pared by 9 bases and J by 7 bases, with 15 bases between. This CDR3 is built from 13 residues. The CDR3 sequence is CASVGGLSEKLFF. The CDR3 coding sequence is TGTGCCAGTGTGGGGGGGTTGAGTGAAAAACTGTTTTTT.

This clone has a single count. DNA of the CDR3: TGTGCCAGCAGCCGGTTGAGCACTAGCACAGATACGCAGTATTTT. It translates to CASSRLSTSTDTQYF. This chain joins TRBV9 and TRBJ2-3; D not resolved. Per the germline V gene, CDR1 is SGDLS and CDR2 is YYNGEE. Trimming pared 4 bases from V and 0 bases from J, leaving 12 bases between. CDR3 length: 15 amino acids.

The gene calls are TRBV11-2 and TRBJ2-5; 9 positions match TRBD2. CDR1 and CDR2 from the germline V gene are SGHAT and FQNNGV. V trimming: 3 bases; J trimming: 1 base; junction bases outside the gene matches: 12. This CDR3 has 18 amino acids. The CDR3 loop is CASSLGLIGREGQETQYF. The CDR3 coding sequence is TGTGCCAGCAGCTTGGGGCTCATTGGGCGGGAGGGCCAAGAGACCCAGTACTTC.

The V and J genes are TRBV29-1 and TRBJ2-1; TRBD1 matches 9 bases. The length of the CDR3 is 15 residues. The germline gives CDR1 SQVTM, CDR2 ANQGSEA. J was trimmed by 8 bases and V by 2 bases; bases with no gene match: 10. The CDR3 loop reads CSVELPGQGVDEQFF. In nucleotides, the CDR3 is TGCAGCGTTGAACTTCCGGGACAGGGTGTGGATGAGCAGTTCTTC.

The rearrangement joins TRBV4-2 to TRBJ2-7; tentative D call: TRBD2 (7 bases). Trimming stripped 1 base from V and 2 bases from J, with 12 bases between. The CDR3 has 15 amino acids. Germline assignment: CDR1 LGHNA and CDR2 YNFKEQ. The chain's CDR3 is CASSQAAGAPYEQYF. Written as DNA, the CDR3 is TGTGCCAGCAGCCAAGCGGCGGGGGCCCCCTACGAGCAGTACTTC.

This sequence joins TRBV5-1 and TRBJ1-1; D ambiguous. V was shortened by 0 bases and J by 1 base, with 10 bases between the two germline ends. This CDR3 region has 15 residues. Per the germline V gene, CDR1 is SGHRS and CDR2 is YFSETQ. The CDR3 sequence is CASSLAGVANTEAFF. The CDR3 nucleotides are TGCGCCAGCAGCTTGGCCGGGGTTGCGAACACTGAAGCTTTCTTT.

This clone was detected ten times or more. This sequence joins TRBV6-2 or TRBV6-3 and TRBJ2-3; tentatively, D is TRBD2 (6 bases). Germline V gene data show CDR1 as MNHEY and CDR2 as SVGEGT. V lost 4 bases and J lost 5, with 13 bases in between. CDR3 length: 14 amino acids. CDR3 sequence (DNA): TGTGCCAGCAGTTCTCGTCTGGGAGGAGATACGCAGTATTTT. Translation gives CASSSRLGGDTQYF.

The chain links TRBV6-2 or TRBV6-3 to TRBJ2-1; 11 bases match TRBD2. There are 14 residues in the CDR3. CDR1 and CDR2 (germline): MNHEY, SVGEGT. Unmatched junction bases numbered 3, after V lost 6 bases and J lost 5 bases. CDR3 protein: CASSYSGRDNEQFF. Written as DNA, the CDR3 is TGTGCCAGCAGCTATAGCGGGAGGGACAATGAGCAGTTCTTC.

CDR3 nucleotide sequence: TGCGCCAGCAGCTTCCGAGAGAACACTGAAGCTTTCTTT. Encoded protein: CASSFRENTEAFF. The chain employs TRBV5-1 and TRBJ1-1; D not certain. The CDR3 runs to 13 residues. CDR1 and CDR2 from the germline V gene are SGHRS and YFSETQ. The ends were cut back, 2 bases at V and 1 base at J, with 6 bases in the middle. Together with reference TRBV5-1 and TRBJ1-1, the CDR3 gives the full variable domain: KAGVTQTPRYLIKTRGQQVTLSCSPISGHRSVSWYQQTPGQGLQFLFEYFSETQRNKGNFPGRFSGRQFSNSRSEMNVSTLELGDSALYLCASSFRENTEAFFGQGTRLTVV.

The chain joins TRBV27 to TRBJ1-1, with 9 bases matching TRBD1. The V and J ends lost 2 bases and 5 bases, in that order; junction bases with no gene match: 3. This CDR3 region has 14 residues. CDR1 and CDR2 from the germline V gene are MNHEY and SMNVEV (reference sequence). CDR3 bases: TGTGCCAGCAGTTTAGACAGGGGGGTTACTGAAGCTTTCTTT. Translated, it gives CASSLDRGVTEAFF.

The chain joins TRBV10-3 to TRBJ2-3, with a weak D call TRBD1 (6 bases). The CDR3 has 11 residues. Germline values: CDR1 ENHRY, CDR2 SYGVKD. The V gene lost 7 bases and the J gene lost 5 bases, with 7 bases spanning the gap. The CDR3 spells CAIKGVDTQYF. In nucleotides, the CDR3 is TGTGCCATCAAGGGGGTAGATACGCAGTATTTT.

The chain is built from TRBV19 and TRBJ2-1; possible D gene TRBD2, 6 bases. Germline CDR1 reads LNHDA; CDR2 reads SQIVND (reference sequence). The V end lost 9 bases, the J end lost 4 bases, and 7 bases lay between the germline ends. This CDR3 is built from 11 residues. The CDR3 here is CASGTYNEQFF. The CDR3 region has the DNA TGTGCCAGCGGGACTTACAATGAGCAGTTCTTC.

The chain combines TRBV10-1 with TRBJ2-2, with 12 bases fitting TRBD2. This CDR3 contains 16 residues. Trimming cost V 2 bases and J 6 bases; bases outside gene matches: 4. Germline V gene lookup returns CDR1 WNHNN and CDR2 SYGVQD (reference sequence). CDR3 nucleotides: TGCGCCAGCAGTGAGGCTAGCGGGAGGGCCGCCGGGGAGCTGTTTTTT. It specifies CASSEASGRAAGELFF.

The CDR3 DNA sequence: TGTGCCAGCACCGGGCGGGGATTCAGAAACACCATATATTTT. Encoded protein: CASTGRGFRNTIYF. The chain links TRBV2 to TRBJ1-3; D gene uncertain. V was trimmed by 7 bases and J by 5 bases, leaving 15 bases between them. CDR1 is SNHLY and CDR2 is FYNNEI in the germline V gene. CDR3 size: 14 residues.

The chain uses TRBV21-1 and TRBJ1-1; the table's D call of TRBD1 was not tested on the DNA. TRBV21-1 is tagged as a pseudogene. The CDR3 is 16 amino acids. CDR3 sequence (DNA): TGTGCCAGCAGCAAAGAACCTCACAGGGGGGACGCTGAAGCTTTCTTT. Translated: CASSKEPHRGDAEAFF.

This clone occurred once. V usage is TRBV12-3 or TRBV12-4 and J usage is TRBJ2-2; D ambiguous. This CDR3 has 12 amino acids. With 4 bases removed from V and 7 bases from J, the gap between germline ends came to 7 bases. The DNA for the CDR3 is TGTGCCAGCAGTTCAGCTCGCGGGGAGCTGTTTTTT. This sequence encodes CASSSARGELFF.

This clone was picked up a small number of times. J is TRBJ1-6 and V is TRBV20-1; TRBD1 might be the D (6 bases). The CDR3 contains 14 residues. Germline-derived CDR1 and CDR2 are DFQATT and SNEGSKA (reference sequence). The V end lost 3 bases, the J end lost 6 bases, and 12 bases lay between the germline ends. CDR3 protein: CSASRGYSNSPLHF. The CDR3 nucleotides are TGCAGTGCTAGTAGGGGGTACTCTAATTCACCCCTCCACTTT.

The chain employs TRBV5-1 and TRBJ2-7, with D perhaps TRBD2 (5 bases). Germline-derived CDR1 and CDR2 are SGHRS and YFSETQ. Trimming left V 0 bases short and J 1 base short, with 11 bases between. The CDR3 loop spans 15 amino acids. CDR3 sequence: CASSLGGGRSYEQYV. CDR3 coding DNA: TGCGCCAGCAGCTTGGGAGGAGGCAGATCCTACGAGCAGTACGTC.

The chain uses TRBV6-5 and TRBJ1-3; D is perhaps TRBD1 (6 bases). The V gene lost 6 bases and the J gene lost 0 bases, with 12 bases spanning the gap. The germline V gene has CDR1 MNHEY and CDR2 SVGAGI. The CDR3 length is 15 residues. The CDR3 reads CASSRNRASGNTIYF. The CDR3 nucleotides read TGTGCCAGCAGCCGTAACAGGGCCTCTGGAAACACCATATATTTT.

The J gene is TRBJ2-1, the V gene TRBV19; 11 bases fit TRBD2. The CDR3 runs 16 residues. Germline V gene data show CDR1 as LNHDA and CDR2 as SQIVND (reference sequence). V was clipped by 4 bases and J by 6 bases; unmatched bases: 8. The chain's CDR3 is CASSTAGLAAPNEQFF. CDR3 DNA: TGTGCCAGTAGTACCGCGGGACTAGCGGCACCCAATGAGCAGTTCTTC.

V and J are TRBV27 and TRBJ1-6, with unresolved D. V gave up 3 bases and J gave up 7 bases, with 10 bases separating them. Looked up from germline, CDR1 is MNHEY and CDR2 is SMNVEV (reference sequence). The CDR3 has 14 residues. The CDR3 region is CASSFQQSNSPLHF. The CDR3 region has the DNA TGTGCCAGCAGTTTCCAACAGTCCAATTCACCCCTCCACTTT.

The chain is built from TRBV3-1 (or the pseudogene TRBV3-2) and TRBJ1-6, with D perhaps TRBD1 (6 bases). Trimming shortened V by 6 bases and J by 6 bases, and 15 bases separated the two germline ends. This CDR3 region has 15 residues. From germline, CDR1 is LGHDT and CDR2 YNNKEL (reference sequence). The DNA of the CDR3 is TGTGCCAGCAGGGGGTCAGGGGCGGGTAATTCACCCCTCCACTTT. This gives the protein CASRGSGAGNSPLHF.

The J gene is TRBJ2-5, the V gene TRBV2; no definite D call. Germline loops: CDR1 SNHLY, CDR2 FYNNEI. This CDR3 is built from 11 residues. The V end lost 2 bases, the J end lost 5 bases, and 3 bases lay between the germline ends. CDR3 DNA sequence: TGTGCCAGCAGTGAACGGGAGACCCAGTACTTC. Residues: CASSERETQYF.